This T cell receptor beta chain was recovered during a study of shared clonotypes between healthy human individuals. Sequenced by immunoSEQ multiplex PCR; TCRdb stores in-frame clones only, minus some. The sample yields over 2 million clones, under 95% seen once. The V gene's germline CDR1 is MDHEN and CDR2 SYDVKM. The CDR3 covers 12 residues. General study results and limits: Limitation of the genetic and exposure-history diversity represented came from the few donors. Generally, naive subsets (rather than memory subsets) showed larger estimated richness. With several donors compared, roughly 4.9% of naive CD4 clonotypes were shared.

As to this clone: Its antigen is currently unknown.

This clonotype was sampled from a man aged 18-30 years in good health. Some clones in this sample may be carry-over from other donors' samples. Sequencing was done on a sample of naive CD4+ T cells from PBMCs. Noted subset: CD45RA+ positively selected. V gene TRBV28 combines with J gene TRBJ2-7; D is perhaps TRBD1 or TRBD2 (5 bases each). The CDR3 nucleotides are TGTGCGACCGGGACGGGAACCTACGAGCAGTACTTC. This gives the protein CATGTGTYEQYF.